A selection of T cell receptor beta chains follows, all from one sample in a study of T cell changes during pregnancy in multiple sclerosis. Measured with immunoSEQ multiplex PCR; TCRdb has only the in-frame clones, and not every one. The data hold some 57,000 clones, with around 93% observed a single time. Sequences were derived from CD4+ T cells from peripheral blood mononuclear cells, sampled in the first trimester of pregnancy. These receptor sequences come from a female donor with multiple sclerosis, enrolled in a pregnancy study. Both conserved end residues are part of each CDR3. The order of the fields is V gene, clone size, J gene, D gene, CDR3 protein, CDR3 DNA. A D gene is named only where the DNA matches it firmly. Only some rows state a clone size, as once, few, many or a class for expanded clones.

TRBV18,NA,TRBJ1-6,NA,CASSPLPVRTIPTPLHF,TGTGCCAGCTCACCACTCCCAGTAAGAACCATTCCCACACCCCTCCACTTT
TRBV29-1,NA,TRBJ2-7,NA,CSAMKGYEQYF,TGCAGCGCTATGAAGGGGTACGAGCAGTACTTC
TRBV5-7,NA,TRBJ1-4,NA,CASSCAGFEKLFF,TGTGCCAGCAGCTGCGCCGGGTTTGAAAAACTGTTTTTT
TRBV7-2,NA,TRBJ1-1,TRBD1,CASSPDAGTGTFF,TGTGCCAGCAGCCCGGACGCCGGGACAGGGACTTTCTTT
TRBV7-2,NA,TRBJ2-7,NA,CASSVLYEQYF,TGTGCCAGCAGCGTACTGTACGAGCAGTACTTC
TRBV5-6,NA,TRBJ1-5,NA,CASSLGHGVTGQPQHF,TGTGCCAGCAGCTTGGGTCACGGGGTAACGGGGCAGCCCCAGCATTTT
TRBV6-1,NA,TRBJ2-7,NA,CASRESSYEQYF,TGTGCCAGCAGGGAATCTTCCTACGAGCAGTACTTC
TRBV18,NA,TRBJ1-1,TRBD1,CASSPTGQSPKTEAFF,TGTGCCAGCTCACCAACGGGACAGAGTCCGAAAACTGAAGCTTTCTTT
TRBV2,NA,TRBJ1-5,TRBD1,CASRGDLSRTGGLFNQPQHF,TGTGCCAGCAGGGGGGACTTATCCAGGACAGGGGGCTTATTCAATCAGCCCCAGCATTTT
TRBV25-1,once,TRBJ2-2,NA,CASSTGSGELFF,TGTGCCAGCTCAACAGGGTCCGGGGAGCTGTTTTTT
TRBV2,NA,TRBJ1-2,TRBD1,CASSELGAGQGGYGYTF,TGTGCCAGCAGTGAATTGGGGGCGGGACAGGGAGGCTATGGCTACACCTTC
TRBV7-9,NA,TRBJ2-5,NA,CASSRGAEETQYF,TGTGCCAGCAGCCGGGGGGCCGAGGAGACCCAGTACTTC
TRBV6-5,NA,TRBJ2-5,NA,CASSYWGARETQYF,TGTGCCAGCAGTTACTGGGGAGCCCGGGAGACCCAGTACTTC
TRBV30,NA,TRBJ2-1,NA,CAYTTLRVSSYNEQFF,TGTGCCTATACCACCCTACGGGTTAGCTCCTACAATGAGCAGTTCTTC
TRBV9,NA,TRBJ1-1,TRBD1,CASNDRGNTEAFF,TGTGCCAGCAACGACAGGGGAAACACTGAAGCTTTCTTT
TRBV29-1,NA,TRBJ1-1,NA,CSVLNTADTEAFF,TGCAGCGTCCTGAACACGGCGGACACTGAAGCTTTCTTT
TRBV12-5,NA,TRBJ1-3,NA,CASGLVSVGSGNTIYF,TGTGCTAGTGGTTTGGTAAGCGTGGGCTCTGGAAACACCATATATTTT
TRBV5-6,NA,TRBJ2-2,TRBD1,CASSYRKQGITGELFF,TGTGCCAGCAGCTATCGTAAACAGGGGATTACCGGGGAGCTGTTTTTT
TRBV23-1,NA,TRBJ1-1,TRBD1,CANDRGPNSENTEAFF,TGCGCCAACGACAGGGGGCCAAATAGCGAGAACACTGAAGCTTTCTTT
TRBV2,NA,TRBJ1-1,NA,CASRAEGDTEAFF,TGTGCCAGCAGGGCAGAGGGGGACACTGAAGCTTTCTTT
TRBV6-6,once,TRBJ2-1,NA,CASTSGTKYNEQFF,TGTGCCAGCACGTCGGGAACCAAGTACAATGAGCAGTTCTTC
TRBV30,once,TRBJ1-3,NA,CAWGLAGTGNTIYF,TGTGCCTGGGGGCTGGCAGGGACTGGAAACACCATATATTTT
TRBV6-6,NA,TRBJ2-1,TRBD1,CASSYGYRGNNEQFF,TGTGCCAGCAGTTACGGGTACAGGGGCAACAATGAGCAGTTCTTC